This entry lists 27 T cell receptor beta chains sequenced from one sample in a study of blood T cell repertoires in COVID-19. The assay was immunoSEQ multiplex PCR, and TCRdb's table has in-frame clones only and misses some. The repertoire holds approximately 110,000 clones, with approximately 85% as singletons. The sequencing sample was made of peripheral blood. These receptors all come from a woman aged 80 or over with COVID-19, enrolled during active disease.

J is TRBJ1-4 and V is TRBV3-1 (or the pseudogene TRBV3-2); no reliable D call. Trimming removed 4 bases from V and 11 bases from J, with 11 bases in between. Germline CDR1 LGHDT, CDR2 YNNKEL (reference sequence). The CDR3 loop spans 12 amino acids. CDR3 region: CASSPRPEKLFF. CDR3 sequence (DNA): TGTGCCAGCAGCCCCCGACCGGAGAAACTGTTTTTT.

A few counts support this clone. This chain uses TRBV7-2 with TRBJ2-3; possible D gene TRBD2, 6 bases. Deletions cut 1 base from V and 4 bases from J, with 12 bases between. The germline V gene encodes CDR1 SGHTA and CDR2 FQGNSA. This CDR3 contains 15 residues. CDR3: CASSLGLPSADTQYF. CDR3 in DNA: TGTGCCAGCAGCTTAGGACTACCTAGCGCAGATACGCAGTATTTT.

This chain connects TRBV6-5 to TRBJ1-1, with 7 bases that match TRBD1. V dropped 6 bases and J dropped 0; count of bases not matched to a gene: 4. The CDR3 loop spans 14 amino acids. The germline gives CDR1 MNHEY, CDR2 SVGAGI. The CDR3 sequence: CASSAGTVNTEAFF. The CDR3 DNA follows: TGTGCCAGCAGCGCCGGGACAGTGAACACTGAAGCTTTCTTT.

This clone was counted a few times. The chain uses TRBV5-3 and TRBJ2-7; D gene ambiguous. TRBV5-3 qualifies as an ORF whose function is uncertain. The CDR3 is 14 residues long. The ends were cut back, 10 bases at V and 3 bases at J, with 20 bases in the middle. The CDR3 spells CAGSFFPTSYEQYF. The CDR3 bases are TGTGCCGGTTCTTTTTTCCCAACCAGCTACGAGCAGTACTTC.

The CDR3 DNA sequence: TGTGCCAGCAGCACTACCTACGAGCAGTACTTC. It is translated as CASSTTYEQYF. V and J are TRBV11-2 and TRBJ2-7; D call uncertain. Trimming cost V 5 bases and J 2 bases, with 4 bases left between them. The CDR3 sequence is 11 residues long. CDR1 is SGHAT, CDR2 FQNNGV, per germline.

The chain employs TRBV6-6 and TRBJ1-3; D is ambiguous. The V end was cut by 7 bases, the J end by 0 bases, with 16 bases between. The CDR3 length is 16 residues. Germline-derived CDR1 and CDR2 are MNHNY and SVGAGI (reference sequence). CDR3 DNA: TGTGCCAGCAAGCCCCGGGAGGGTATCTCTGGAAACACCATATATTTT. Protein sequence: CASKPREGISGNTIYF.

The J gene is TRBJ2-1, the V gene TRBV11-2; 8 bases fit TRBD1. Unmatched junction bases numbered 11, after V lost 2 bases and J lost 2 bases. This CDR3 has 18 residues. Germline CDR1 is SGHAT and CDR2 is FQNNGV. The CDR3 loop reads CASSLRTGLEEAYNEQFF. CDR3 sequence (DNA): TGTGCCAGCAGCTTACGGACAGGGTTAGAGGAAGCCTACAATGAGCAGTTCTTC. Using reference TRBV11-2 and TRBJ2-1 for the parts outside the CDR3, the full variable domain is EAGVAQSPRYKIIEKRQSVAFWCNPISGHATLYWYQQILGQGPKLLIQFQNNGVVDDSQLPKDRFSAERLKGVDSTLKIQPAKLEDSAVYLCASSLRTGLEEAYNEQFFGPGTRLTVL.

The V gene is TRBV7-6, the J gene TRBJ1-1, with unresolved D. V lost 2 bases and J 1 base, leaving 8 bases between the germline ends. Germline V CDR1 and CDR2: SGHVS, FNYEAQ. The CDR3 is 14 amino acids. The CDR3 DNA is TGTGCCAGCAGCTTAAGTCCGCGGAACACTGAAGCTTTCTTT. Amino acid sequence: CASSLSPRNTEAFF.

V and J are TRBV7-9 and TRBJ1-1; 10 bases agree with TRBD1. Germline CDR1 reads SEHNR; CDR2 reads FQNEAQ (reference sequence). The junction had 1 base not matched to a gene; V was cut back by 5 bases and J by 1 base. CDR3 length equals 14 residues. CDR3 loop: CASSRDRGNTEAFF. The CDR3 DNA sequence: TGTGCCAGCAGCCGGGACAGGGGGAACACTGAAGCTTTCTTT.

Only a few counts were recorded for this clone. The chain recombines TRBV5-4 with TRBJ1-3, with 8 bases fitting TRBD1. In germline, CDR1 is SGHNT, CDR2 YYREEE (reference sequence). With V trimmed by 7 bases and J by 2 bases, 5 bases remained unmatched. The CDR3 is made up of 14 amino acids. Here the CDR3 reads CASGDRGAGNTIYF. The CDR3 DNA follows: TGTGCCAGCGGTGACAGGGGCGCTGGAAACACCATATATTTT.

This rearrangement joins TRBV4-3 to TRBJ2-5, with 8 bases aligning to TRBD2. Germline V gene data show CDR1 as LGHNA and CDR2 as YSLEER. Unmatched junction bases numbered 3, after V lost 1 base and J lost 2 bases. The CDR3 is 15 residues long. CDR3 sequence (DNA): TGCGCCAGCAGCCAAGTCGGGGGGGCTCAAGAGACCCAGTACTTC. This encodes CASSQVGGAQETQYF.

The chain has TRBV19 and TRBJ2-5, with a possible D match to TRBD1 (6 bases). The CDR3 covers 13 residues. Germline-derived CDR1 and CDR2 are LNHDA and SQIVND (reference sequence). The V gene lost 6 bases and the J gene lost 3 bases, with 11 bases spanning the gap. CDR3 nucleotide sequence: TGTGCCAGTAGCCCTAAGGGGGAAGAGACCCAGTACTTC. It specifies CASSPKGEETQYF.

This sequence joins TRBV24-1 and TRBJ2-4; 9 bases align to TRBD1. Unmatched junction bases numbered 2, after V lost 4 bases and J lost 11 bases. The V gene's germline CDR1 is KGHDR and CDR2 SFDVKD. CDR3 length equals 12 residues. In DNA form, the CDR3 reads TGTGCCACCAGTGACTACAGGGGGCTTCAGTACTTC. Encoded protein: CATSDYRGLQYF.

V gene TRBV3-1 (or the pseudogene TRBV3-2) combines with J gene TRBJ1-1; D possibly corresponds to TRBD1 (6 bases). V was trimmed by 1 base and J by 9 bases, leaving 12 bases between them. Germline V gene data show CDR1 as LGHDT and CDR2 as YNNKEL (reference sequence). The CDR3 contains 13 residues. The CDR3 DNA follows: TGTGCCAGCAGCCAAGCGGACAGCTTGAAAGCTTTCTTT. Its translation is CASSQADSLKAFF.

In regard to this clone: This sample also contains other DNA sequences that code for the same CDR3. This chain joins TRBV15 and TRBJ1-1; D is unresolved. Germline CDR1 and CDR2: LNHNV and YYDKDF (reference sequence). The CDR3 extends over 15 amino acids. Trimming left V 0 bases short and J 1 base short, with 9 bases between. The CDR3 here is CATSRDITGNTEAFF. The CDR3 DNA sequence: TGTGCCACCAGCAGAGACATAACCGGGAACACTGAAGCTTTCTTT. The full variable domain, its missing parts supplied by reference TRBV15 and TRBJ1-1, is DAMVIQNPRYQVTQFGKPVTLSCSQTLNHNVMYWYQQKSSQAPKLLFHYYDKDFNNEADTPDNFQSRRPNTSFCFLDIRSPGLGDTAMYLCATSRDITGNTEAFFGQGTRLTVV.

This chain links TRBV7-2 with TRBJ2-7, with 10 bases aligning to TRBD2. CDR1 and CDR2 from the germline V gene are SGHTA and FQGNSA. The CDR3 covers 14 residues. J lost 3 bases, V lost 5 bases, and 4 bases had no gene match. CDR3 coding DNA: TGTGCCAGCAGCGGACTAGCGGAACACTACGAGCAGTACTTC. Its translation is CASSGLAEHYEQYF.

V usage is TRBV6-2 or TRBV6-3 and J usage is TRBJ1-6; D is ambiguous. V shed 2 bases and J shed 9 bases, with 8 bases lying between them. The germline V gene has CDR1 MNHEY and CDR2 SVGEGT. The CDR3 length is 13 residues. The CDR3 DNA reads as TGTGCCAGCAGTTACATCAGAAGTTCACCCCTCCACTTT. It translates to CASSYIRSSPLHF.

The sample holds one count of this clone. V gene TRBV6-2 or TRBV6-3 combines with J gene TRBJ1-5; 7 positions agree with TRBD1. The V gene end was trimmed by 2 bases and the J gene end by 6 bases; junction bases not matched to a gene: 7. In germline, CDR1 is MNHEY, CDR2 SVGEGT. The CDR3 covers 15 residues. In DNA form, the CDR3 reads TGTGCCAGCAGTTACGATAGCCAGGGGGGTCAGCCCCAGCATTTT. Encoded protein: CASSYDSQGGQPQHF.

The gene calls are TRBV7-9 and TRBJ1-1; possibly TRBD1 for D (6 bases). The CDR3 runs 14 residues. CDR1 and CDR2 (germline): SEHNR, FQNEAQ (reference sequence). With 3 bases removed from V and 3 bases from J, the gap between germline ends came to 11 bases. The CDR3 DNA follows: TGTGCCAGCAGCTTGAGCTCAGGGGACACTGAAGCTTTCTTT. It encodes CASSLSSGDTEAFF.

V usage is TRBV7-2 and J usage is TRBJ2-5; 7 bases match TRBD1. V lost 4 bases to trimming and J lost 7 bases; unmatched junction nucleotides: 15. The CDR3 spans 16 residues. Germline CDR1 reads SGHTA; CDR2 reads FQGNSA. CDR3 amino acids: CASSSPLSDSGGTQYF. In nucleotides, the CDR3 is TGTGCCAGCAGCTCGCCGCTGAGCGACTCAGGGGGGACCCAGTACTTC.

This clone appeared a few times. The chain combines TRBV23-1 with TRBJ1-4; TRBD1 might be the D (6 bases). TRBV23-1 is filed as an ORF, its function uncertain. V was pared by 1 base and J by 8 bases, with 17 bases between. The CDR3 covers 16 residues. The CDR3 loop reads CASSQWRGRGEEKLFF. CDR3 DNA: TGCGCCAGCAGTCAATGGAGAGGCAGGGGAGAAGAAAAACTGTTTTTT.

V usage is TRBV6-5 and J usage is TRBJ1-5, with TRBD1 matching 8 bases. Trimming cost V 10 bases and J 1 base; bases outside gene matches: 6. Germline V CDR1 and CDR2: MNHEY, SVGAGI. The CDR3 length is 14 residues. CDR3 loop: CATSQGASNQPQHF. The DNA of the CDR3 is TGTGCCACTTCCCAGGGGGCAAGCAATCAGCCCCAGCATTTT.

This chain joins TRBV11-2 and TRBJ2-7; no clear D. The length of the CDR3 is 12 residues. Trimming stripped 3 bases from V and 3 bases from J, with 6 bases between. CDR1 is SGHAT and CDR2 is FQNNGV in the germline V gene. The CDR3 DNA follows: TGTGCCAGCAGCTTCAGTCGCTACGAGCAGTACTTC. Its translation is CASSFSRYEQYF.

V is TRBV29-1 and J is TRBJ1-1; D not certain. The V gene lost 1 base and the J gene lost 3 bases, with 12 bases spanning the gap. Germline loops: CDR1 SQVTM, CDR2 ANQGSEA. The CDR3 runs 14 residues. The CDR3 nucleotides read TGCAGCGTTGAAGGCCGGTACGTCGACACTGAAGCTTTCTTT. It is translated as CSVEGRYVDTEAFF.

The DNA of the CDR3 is TGTGCCAGCAGCGGGGGAGGACCTAAGAACACTGAAGCTTTCTTT. Its protein is CASSGGGPKNTEAFF. V is TRBV5-4 and J is TRBJ1-1; tentative D call: TRBD1 (5 bases). Germline V gene data show CDR1 as SGHNT and CDR2 as YYREEE (reference sequence). V was pared by 4 bases and J by 1 base, with 14 bases between. This CDR3 contains 15 residues.

The CDR3 reads CASSQDPAGRDGYTF. The CDR3 DNA reads as TGTGCCAGCAGCCAAGACCCCGCAGGGAGGGATGGCTACACCTTC. The chain employs TRBV3-1 (or the pseudogene TRBV3-2) and TRBJ1-2, with D perhaps matching TRBD1 (5 bases). Germline V gene data show CDR1 as LGHDT and CDR2 as YNNKEL (reference sequence). Trimming took 0 bases from V and 6 from J, leaving 14 bases between them. This CDR3 is 15 amino acids long.

This clone was counted only a few times. The CDR3 is CSVSDGLLGNQPQHF. The CDR3 region has the DNA TGCAGCGTCTCGGACGGCTTACTAGGCAATCAGCCCCAGCATTTT. The genes are TRBV29-1 and TRBJ1-5; D unclear. Germline CDR1 SQVTM, CDR2 ANQGSEA. This CDR3 has 15 residues. V dropped 6 bases and J dropped 2 bases, with 17 bases sitting between them.